A selection of T cell receptor beta chains follows, all from one sample in a study of CD8 T cells in ankylosing spondylitis. Using its own MiXCR run on the 5' RACE reads, TCRdb lists one record per CDR3 protein. This sample has some 63,000 distinct CDR3 sequences, with under 7.5% found just once. The specimen was synovial fluid, either unsorted or a sorted T cell fraction (not recorded which). These TCRs come from a male donor with ankylosing spondylitis. Both conserved end residues are part of each CDR3. D genes are given only for firm matches. The size field is filled for only some rows; it gives once, few, many or a size class.

v_gene: TRBV28; j_gene: TRBJ1-1; d_gene: -; abundance: -; CDR3aa: CASSLLLTDGDEAFF; CDR3nt: TGTGCCAGCAGTTTACTGTTAACAGACGGAGATGAAGCTTTCTTT
v_gene: TRBV10-3; j_gene: TRBJ1-2; d_gene: TRBD1; abundance: many; CDR3aa: CATRPQGLYYGYTF; CDR3nt: TGTGCCACTAGACCACAGGGGTTATACTATGGCTACACCTTC
v_gene: TRBV7-9; j_gene: TRBJ1-5; d_gene: -; abundance: many; CDR3aa: CASSAFQVNQPQHF; CDR3nt: TGTGCCAGCAGCGCTTTTCAGGTCAATCAGCCCCAGCATTTT
v_gene: TRBV10-3; j_gene: TRBJ2-7; d_gene: -; abundance: many; CDR3aa: CAISGWYYEQYF; CDR3nt: TGTGCCATCAGTGGTTGGTACTACGAGCAGTACTTC
v_gene: TRBV7-9; j_gene: TRBJ2-6; d_gene: -; abundance: many; CDR3aa: CASSRWDISGANVLTF; CDR3nt: TGTGCCAGCAGCCGGTGGGACATCTCTGGGGCCAACGTCCTGACTTTC
v_gene: TRBV5-5; j_gene: TRBJ2-1; d_gene: TRBD2; abundance: -; CDR3aa: CASSWAGDYNEQFF; CDR3nt: TGTGCCAGCAGCTGGGCGGGAGACTACAATGAGCAGTTCTTC
v_gene: TRBV6-5; j_gene: TRBJ2-7; d_gene: -; abundance: many; CDR3aa: CASSYEYAQEGHEQYF; CDR3nt: TGTGCCAGCAGTTACGAGTACGCACAGGAGGGACACGAGCAGTACTTC
v_gene: TRBV25-1; j_gene: TRBJ2-7; d_gene: TRBD2; abundance: -; CDR3aa: CASSVTPGGNEQYF; CDR3nt: TGTGCCAGCAGTGTGACCCCGGGAGGGAACGAGCAGTACTTC
v_gene: TRBV4-1; j_gene: TRBJ1-5; d_gene: -; abundance: -; CDR3aa: CASSQERGPYSNQPQHF; CDR3nt: TGCGCCAGCAGCCAAGAGAGGGGCCCCTACAGCAATCAGCCCCAGCATTTT
v_gene: TRBV28; j_gene: TRBJ2-7; d_gene: TRBD2; abundance: many; CDR3aa: CASRLTGTRYEQYF; CDR3nt: TGTGCCAGCAGACTGACCGGGACTAGGTACGAGCAGTACTTC
v_gene: TRBV20-1; j_gene: TRBJ2-1; d_gene: TRBD2; abundance: few; CDR3aa: CSARPPVEGGRSQAIF; CDR3nt: TGCAGTGCTAGACCCCCAGTGGAAGGCGGGAGGTCCCAGGCGATCTTC
v_gene: TRBV20-1; j_gene: TRBJ2-1; d_gene: TRBD2; abundance: many; CDR3aa: CSASSAGGNEQFF; CDR3nt: TGCAGTGCAAGTAGTGCGGGGGGGAATGAGCAGTTCTTC
v_gene: TRBV7-2; j_gene: TRBJ2-3; d_gene: TRBD2; abundance: many; CDR3aa: CASSLGTSGTDTQYF; CDR3nt: TGTGCCAGCAGCTTAGGGACTAGCGGCACAGATACGCAGTATTTT
v_gene: TRBV20-1; j_gene: TRBJ1-1; d_gene: -; abundance: many; CDR3aa: CSATLGVGAFF; CDR3nt: TGCAGTGCTACGTTGGGGGTTGGAGCTTTCTTT
v_gene: TRBV7-8; j_gene: TRBJ2-4; d_gene: -; abundance: many; CDR3aa: CASGYSDFNNIQYF; CDR3nt: TGTGCCAGCGGATACAGCGATTTCAACAACATTCAGTACTTC
v_gene: TRBV20-1; j_gene: TRBJ2-1; d_gene: TRBD1; abundance: few; CDR3aa: CSARTRGLNEQFF; CDR3nt: TGCAGTGCTAGAACCAGGGGGCTCAATGAGCAGTTCTTC
v_gene: TRBV29-1; j_gene: TRBJ1-3; d_gene: -; abundance: -; CDR3aa: CSAGESWGNTIYF; CDR3nt: TGCAGCGCGGGGGAGAGCTGGGGAAACACCATATATTTT
v_gene: TRBV5-8; j_gene: TRBJ2-1; d_gene: -; abundance: few; CDR3aa: CASSHRDLRNEQFF; CDR3nt: TGTGCCAGCAGCCACAGGGACCTCAGGAATGAGCAGTTCTTC
v_gene: TRBV20-1; j_gene: TRBJ2-5; d_gene: -; abundance: -; CDR3aa: CSARDTRRVLYQETQYF; CDR3nt: TGCAGTGCTAGAGATACTCGGCGGGTACTTTACCAAGAGACCCAGTACTTC
v_gene: TRBV3-1; j_gene: TRBJ2-7; d_gene: TRBD2; abundance: many; CDR3aa: CASSRVRTSGTYEQYF; CDR3nt: TGTGCCAGCAGTCGTGTCCGGACTAGCGGAACCTACGAGCAGTACTTC
v_gene: TRBV9; j_gene: TRBJ2-7; d_gene: TRBD1; abundance: -; CDR3aa: CASSVGTGGEQYF; CDR3nt: TGTGCCAGCAGCGTAGGGACAGGGGGCGAGCAGTACTTC
v_gene: TRBV5-1; j_gene: TRBJ1-5; d_gene: -; abundance: few; CDR3aa: CASSPGSSADNQPQHF; CDR3nt: TGCGCCAGCAGTCCGGGATCGTCGGCAGACAATCAGCCCCAGCATTTT
v_gene: TRBV6-1; j_gene: TRBJ2-1; d_gene: -; abundance: -; CDR3aa: CASRPPWGAYNEQFF; CDR3nt: TGTGCCAGCAGACCCCCCTGGGGGGCCTACAATGAGCAGTTCTTC